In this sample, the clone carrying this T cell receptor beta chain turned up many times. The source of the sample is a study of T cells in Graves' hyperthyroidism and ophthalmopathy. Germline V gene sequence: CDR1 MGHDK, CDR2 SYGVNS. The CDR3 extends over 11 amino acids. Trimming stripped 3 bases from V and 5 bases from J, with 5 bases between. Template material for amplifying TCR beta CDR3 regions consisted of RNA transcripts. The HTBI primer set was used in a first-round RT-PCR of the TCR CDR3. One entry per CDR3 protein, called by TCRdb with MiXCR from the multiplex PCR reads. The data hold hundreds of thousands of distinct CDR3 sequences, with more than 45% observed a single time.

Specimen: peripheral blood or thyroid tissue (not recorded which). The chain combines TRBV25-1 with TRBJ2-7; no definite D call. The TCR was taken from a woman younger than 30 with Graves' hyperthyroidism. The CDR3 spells CASSDPNEQYF. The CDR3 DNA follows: TGTGCCAGCAGTGATCCTAACGAGCAGTACTTC.